This T cell receptor beta chain was captured by sequencing in a study of T-cell memory formation after mild COVID-19 (dated by TCRdb to the early 2020s). Background on the whole study: TCR sequence clusters from the two donors were found to be largely donor specific. T-cell clones expanding and contracting after mild COVID-19 in two donors were tracked by longitudinal TCRalpha and TCRbeta repertoire sequencing. Two young, previously healthy adult volunteers made up the cohort, one male and one female. General conclusions and limits of the study: Contracting CD4+ clones turned up mainly in the CM and EM memory subsets, whereas EMRA was where CD8+ clones were enriched. The study covered only two mild cases, and larger cohorts including severe cases with pre-infection samples were considered necessary. The second-wave clones that peaked on day 37 were not confirmed to be SARS-CoV-2 specific. The detection of some responding clones in pre-infection memory suggests that pre-existing cross-reactive memory T cells joined the SARS-CoV-2 response. Balanced CD4/CD8 phenotypes were observed for clones contracting from day 15 to 85, whereas a bias towards CD4+ was observed for a second wave of clones expanding from day 15 to 37.

Ficoll-Paque density gradient centrifugation was used to isolate PBMCs. This clonotype was recorded many times. Its antigen is still unknown. The sample holds no much larger clone one base away, and base qualities are not on file. The sequencing machine was an Illumina NovaSeq 6000. Using 5'RACE with constant-segment primers, TCRalpha and TCRbeta cDNA libraries were constructed, with sample barcodes and unique molecular identifiers added in the process. Trizol reagent was used to extract RNA from every sample. Libraries were amplified in two PCR steps, with a second sample barcode and Illumina TruSeq adapters added in the second step. Libraries were sequenced on an Illumina NovaSeq with 2 x 150 bp paired-end reads. On the study's bioinformatics: Demultiplexing of reads and collapsing into UMI-guided consensus sequences were performed with migec v1.2.7. With mixcr v2.1.11, UMI consensuses were aligned to TRA and TRB V and J templates and assembled into clonotypes. Expanded or contracted clonotypes were those called significant by both edgeR and NoisET, with noise models trained on biological replicates. edgeR calls used a false discovery rate-adjusted p below 0.01 and a log2 fold-change threshold of 1. As an exploratory analysis of dynamics, max-normalized trajectories of the 1000 most abundant clonotypes were examined by PCA with hierarchical clustering. Separately sequenced CD4+ and CD8+ repertoires were used to assign the CD4 or CD8 phenotype of responding clones. The raw public data were reprocessed by TCRdb itself: fastp quality trimming at Q25, MiXCR clonotype calling, in-frame beta chains only. One record per CDR3 amino acid sequence lists the most common genes and DNA. It is TCRdb's table, rather than the study itself, that gives the V and J calls and clone size. The sample table contains just under 550,000 distinct CDR3 sequences; only one count was recorded for just over 20% of them. Roughly an eighth of the sample lies in the top ten.

The CDR3, from cysteine to phenylalanine, totals 14 residues. Only CDR3 DNA is held: 42 bases, read in frame from base 1. The V end loses 4 bases and the J end loses 0 bases, and a stretch of 10 bases separates them. CDR1 and CDR2 (SNHLY, FYNNEI) derive from the germline V gene. Sequencing input: PBMCs or a T cell subset sorted from them (not recorded which). The chain is encoded by TRBV2 joined to TRBJ2-7; perhaps TRBD1 is the D gene, with 5 bases matching. The receptor's source is an adult woman who had mild COVID-19 (a few samples of this study predate the infection). The sample titles of this study are shuffled in the database, so cell type and time point are left out; the donor was told from shared clones. The encoded CDR3 is CASSADRSSYEQYF. The sequence in DNA is TGTGCCAGCAGTGCCGACAGAAGCTCCTACGAGCAGTACTTC.